One T cell receptor (beta chain) is described in this entry. This entry is derived from a study of immune evolution from preneoplasia to lung adenocarcinoma. Clones were read by immunoSEQ multiplex PCR, and TCRdb kept only the in-frame ones, dropping some. Of about 26,000 clones listed, roughly 70% are singletons. Input material: FFPE invasive lung adenocarcinoma tissue. This receptor was identified in a person between 55 and 69 years old with invasive lung adenocarcinoma. Some clones in this sample may be carry-over from other donors' samples.

This CDR3 is CASSTGTSGSYEQYF. The CDR3 DNA reads TGTGCCAGTAGCACCGGGACTAGCGGTTCCTACGAGCAGTACTTC. V gene TRBV19 combines with J gene TRBJ2-7, with 11 bases matching TRBD2. CDR1 and CDR2 from the germline V gene are LNHDA and SQIVND (reference sequence). The CDR3 has 15 residues. Losses at the gene ends were 6 bases for V and 1 base for J; bases not matched to a gene: 5.